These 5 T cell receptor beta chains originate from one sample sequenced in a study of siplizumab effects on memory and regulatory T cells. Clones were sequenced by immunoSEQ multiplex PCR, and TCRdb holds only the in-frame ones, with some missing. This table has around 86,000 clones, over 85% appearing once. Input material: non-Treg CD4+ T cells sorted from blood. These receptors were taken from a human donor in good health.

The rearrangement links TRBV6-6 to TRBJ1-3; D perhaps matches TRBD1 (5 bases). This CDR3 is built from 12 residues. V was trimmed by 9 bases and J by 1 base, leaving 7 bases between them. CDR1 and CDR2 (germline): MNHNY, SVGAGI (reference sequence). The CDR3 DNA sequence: TGTGCCAGTGGGGGTTCTGGAAACACCATATATTTT. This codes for CASGGSGNTIYF.

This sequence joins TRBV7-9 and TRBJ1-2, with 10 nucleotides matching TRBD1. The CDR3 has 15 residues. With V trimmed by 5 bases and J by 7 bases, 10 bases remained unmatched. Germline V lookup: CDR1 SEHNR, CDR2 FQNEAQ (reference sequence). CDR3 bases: TGTGCCAGCAGCCCAGAGGTGACAGGGGGCGGTGGCTACACCTTC. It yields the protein CASSPEVTGGGGYTF.

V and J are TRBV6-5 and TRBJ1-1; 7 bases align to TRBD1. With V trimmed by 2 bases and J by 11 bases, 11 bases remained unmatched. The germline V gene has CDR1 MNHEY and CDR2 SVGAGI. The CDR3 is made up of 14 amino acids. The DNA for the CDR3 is TGTGCCAGCAGTTACCCGGGACAGTCGGTAGGGGCTTTCTTT. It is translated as CASSYPGQSVGAFF.

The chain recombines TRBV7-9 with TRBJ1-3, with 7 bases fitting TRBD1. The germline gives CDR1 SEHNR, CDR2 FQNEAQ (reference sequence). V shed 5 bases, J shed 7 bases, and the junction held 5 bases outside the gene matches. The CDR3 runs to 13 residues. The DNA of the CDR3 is TGTGCCAGCAGCCACGCACAGGGGAACACCATATATTTT. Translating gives CASSHAQGNTIYF.

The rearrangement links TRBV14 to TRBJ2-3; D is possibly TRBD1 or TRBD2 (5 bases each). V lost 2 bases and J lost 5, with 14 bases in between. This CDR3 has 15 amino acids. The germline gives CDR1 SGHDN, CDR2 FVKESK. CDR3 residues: CASSQQAVGVDTQYF. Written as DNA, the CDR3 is TGTGCCAGCAGCCAACAGGCAGTGGGGGTAGATACGCAGTATTTT.